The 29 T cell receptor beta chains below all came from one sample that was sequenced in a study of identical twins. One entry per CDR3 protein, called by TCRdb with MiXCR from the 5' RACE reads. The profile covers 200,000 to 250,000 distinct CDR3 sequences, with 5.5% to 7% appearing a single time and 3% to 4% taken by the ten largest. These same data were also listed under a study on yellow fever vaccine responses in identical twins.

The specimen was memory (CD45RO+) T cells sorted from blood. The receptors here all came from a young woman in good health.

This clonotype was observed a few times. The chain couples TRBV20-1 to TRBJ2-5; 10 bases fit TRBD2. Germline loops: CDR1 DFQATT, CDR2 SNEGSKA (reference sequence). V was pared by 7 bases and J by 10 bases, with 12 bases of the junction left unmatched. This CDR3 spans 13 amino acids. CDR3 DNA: TGCAGTGGGCTGAGCGGGAGGGCCTGGGTCCAGTACTTC. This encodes CSGLSGRAWVQYF.

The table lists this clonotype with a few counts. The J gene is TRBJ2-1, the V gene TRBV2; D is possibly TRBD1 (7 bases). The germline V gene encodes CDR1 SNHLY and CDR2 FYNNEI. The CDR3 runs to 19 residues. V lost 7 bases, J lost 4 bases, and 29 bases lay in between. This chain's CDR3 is CASKRGRQGSVGNYNEQFF. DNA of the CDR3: TGTGCCAGCAAACGGGGGAGACAGGGTTCGGTGGGGAATTACAATGAGCAGTTCTTC.

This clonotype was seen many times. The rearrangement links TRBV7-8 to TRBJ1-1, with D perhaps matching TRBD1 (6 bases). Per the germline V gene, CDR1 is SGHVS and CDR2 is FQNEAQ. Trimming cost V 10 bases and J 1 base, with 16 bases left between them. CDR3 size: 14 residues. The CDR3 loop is CAISGVGSNTEAFF. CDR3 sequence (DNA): TGTGCCATCTCAGGGGTAGGGTCGAACACTGAAGCTTTCTTT.

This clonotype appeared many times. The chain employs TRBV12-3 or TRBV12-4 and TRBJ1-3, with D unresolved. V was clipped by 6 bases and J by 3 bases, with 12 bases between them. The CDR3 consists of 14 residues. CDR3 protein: CASSGSTFGNTIYF. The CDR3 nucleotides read TGTGCCAGCAGCGGATCCACCTTTGGAAACACCATATATTTT.

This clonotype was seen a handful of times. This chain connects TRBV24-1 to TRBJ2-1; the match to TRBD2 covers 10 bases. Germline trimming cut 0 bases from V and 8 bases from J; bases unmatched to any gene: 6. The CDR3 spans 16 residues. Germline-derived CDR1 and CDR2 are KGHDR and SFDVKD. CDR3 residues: CATSDLTSGNLDEQFF. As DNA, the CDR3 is TGTGCCACCAGTGATTTGACTAGCGGGAATCTGGATGAGCAGTTCTTC.

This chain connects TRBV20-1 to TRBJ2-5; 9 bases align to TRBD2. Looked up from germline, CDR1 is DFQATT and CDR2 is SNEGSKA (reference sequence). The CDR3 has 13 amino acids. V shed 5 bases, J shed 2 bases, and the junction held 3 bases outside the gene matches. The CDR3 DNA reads TGCAGTGCTCTAACTAGCGGGCAAGAGACCCAGTACTTC. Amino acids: CSALTSGQETQYF.

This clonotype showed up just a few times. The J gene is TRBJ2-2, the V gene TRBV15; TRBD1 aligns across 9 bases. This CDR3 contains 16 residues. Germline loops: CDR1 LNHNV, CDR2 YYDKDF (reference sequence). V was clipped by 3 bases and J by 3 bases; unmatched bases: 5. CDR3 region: CATSRPDRGDTGELFF. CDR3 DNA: TGTGCCACCAGCAGGCCAGACAGGGGGGACACCGGGGAGCTGTTTTTT.

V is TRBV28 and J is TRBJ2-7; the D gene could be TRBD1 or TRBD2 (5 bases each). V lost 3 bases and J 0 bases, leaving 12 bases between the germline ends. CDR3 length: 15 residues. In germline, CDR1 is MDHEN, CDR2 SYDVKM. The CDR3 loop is CASSFWGRSSYEQYF. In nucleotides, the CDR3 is TGTGCCAGCAGTTTCTGGGGACGGAGCTCCTACGAGCAGTACTTC.

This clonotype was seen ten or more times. Here the CDR3 DNA reads TGTGCCAGCAGCCAAGTTCCGGGAGGGCACAATGAGCAGTTCTTC. Residues: CASSQVPGGHNEQFF. V usage is TRBV3-1 and J usage is TRBJ2-1; the match to TRBD2 covers 8 bases. The CDR3 consists of 15 residues. V shed 1 base, J shed 5 bases, and the junction held 4 bases outside the gene matches. The germline V gene encodes CDR1 LGHDT and CDR2 YNNKEL (reference sequence).

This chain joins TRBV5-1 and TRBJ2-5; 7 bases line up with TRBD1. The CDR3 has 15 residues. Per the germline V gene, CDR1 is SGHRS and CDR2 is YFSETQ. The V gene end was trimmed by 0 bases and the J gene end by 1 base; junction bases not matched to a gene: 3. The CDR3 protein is CASSLEDRTQETQYF. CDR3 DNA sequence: TGCGCCAGCAGCTTGGAGGACAGGACCCAAGAGACCCAGTACTTC.

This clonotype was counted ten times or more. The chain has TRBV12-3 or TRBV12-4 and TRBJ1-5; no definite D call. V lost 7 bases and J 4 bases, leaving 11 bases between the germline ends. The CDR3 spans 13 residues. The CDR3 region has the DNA TGTGCCAGCACCCCCGGTCCGAATCAGCCCCAGCATTTT. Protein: CASTPGPNQPQHF.

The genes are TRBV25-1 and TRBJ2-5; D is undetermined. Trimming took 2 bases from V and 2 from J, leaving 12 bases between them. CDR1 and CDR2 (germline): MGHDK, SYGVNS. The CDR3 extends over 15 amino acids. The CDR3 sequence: CASSEIPTVQETQYF. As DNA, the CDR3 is TGTGCCAGCAGTGAAATCCCGACGGTACAAGAGACCCAGTACTTC.

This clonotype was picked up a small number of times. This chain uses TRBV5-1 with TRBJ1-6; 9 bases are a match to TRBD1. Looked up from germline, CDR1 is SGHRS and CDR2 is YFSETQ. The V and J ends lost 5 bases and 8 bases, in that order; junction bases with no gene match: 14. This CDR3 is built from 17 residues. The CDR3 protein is CASSRTGTGSMHSPLHF. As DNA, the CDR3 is TGCGCCAGCAGTCGGACCGGGACAGGGAGTATGCATTCACCCCTCCACTTT.

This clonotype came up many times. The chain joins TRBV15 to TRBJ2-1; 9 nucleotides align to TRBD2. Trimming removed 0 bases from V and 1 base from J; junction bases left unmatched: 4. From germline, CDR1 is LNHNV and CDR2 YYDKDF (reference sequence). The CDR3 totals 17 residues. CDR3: CATSRDRAGGSYNEQFF. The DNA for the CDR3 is TGTGCCACCAGCAGAGATCGTGCGGGAGGGTCCTACAATGAGCAGTTCTTC.

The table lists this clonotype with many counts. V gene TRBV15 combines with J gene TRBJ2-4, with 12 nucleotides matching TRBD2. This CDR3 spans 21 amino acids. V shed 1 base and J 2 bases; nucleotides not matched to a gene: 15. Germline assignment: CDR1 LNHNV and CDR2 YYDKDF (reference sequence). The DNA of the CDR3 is TGTGCCACCAGCAGAGGAAGTGGGCTAGCGGGAGGGAGGCCCTCCAAAAACATTCAGTACTTC. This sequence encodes CATSRGSGLAGGRPSKNIQYF.

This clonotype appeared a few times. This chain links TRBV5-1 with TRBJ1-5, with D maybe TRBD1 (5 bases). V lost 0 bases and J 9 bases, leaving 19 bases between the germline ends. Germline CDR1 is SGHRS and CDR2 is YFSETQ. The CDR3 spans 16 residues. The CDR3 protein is CASSLGPGQFVWPQHF. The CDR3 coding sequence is TGCGCCAGCAGCTTGGGCCCGGGGCAGTTTGTTTGGCCCCAGCATTTT.

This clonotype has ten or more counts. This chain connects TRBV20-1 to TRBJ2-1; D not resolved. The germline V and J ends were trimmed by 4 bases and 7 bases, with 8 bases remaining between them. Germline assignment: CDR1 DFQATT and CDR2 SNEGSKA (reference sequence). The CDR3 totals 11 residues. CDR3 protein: CSAIRINEQFF. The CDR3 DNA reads TGCAGTGCTATTCGTATAAATGAGCAGTTCTTC.

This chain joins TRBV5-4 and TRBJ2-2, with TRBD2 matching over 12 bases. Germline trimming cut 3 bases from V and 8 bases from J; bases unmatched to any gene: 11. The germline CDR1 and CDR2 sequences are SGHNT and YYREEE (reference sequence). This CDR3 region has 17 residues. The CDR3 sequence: CASSYPSGGALGGELFF. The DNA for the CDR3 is TGTGCCAGCAGCTACCCTAGCGGGGGGGCGCTCGGAGGGGAGCTGTTTTTT.

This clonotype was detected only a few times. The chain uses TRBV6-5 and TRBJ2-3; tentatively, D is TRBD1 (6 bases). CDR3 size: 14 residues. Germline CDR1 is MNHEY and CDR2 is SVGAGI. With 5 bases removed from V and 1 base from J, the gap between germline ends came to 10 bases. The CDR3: CASSNRVGTDTQYF. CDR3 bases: TGTGCCAGCAGTAACAGGGTTGGCACAGATACGCAGTATTTT.

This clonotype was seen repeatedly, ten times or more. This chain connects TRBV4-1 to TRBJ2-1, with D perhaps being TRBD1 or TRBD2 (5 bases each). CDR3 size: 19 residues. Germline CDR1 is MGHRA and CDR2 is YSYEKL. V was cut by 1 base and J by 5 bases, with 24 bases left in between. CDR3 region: CASSQGYSKGRLRNNEQFF. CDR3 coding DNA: TGCGCCAGCAGCCAAGGTTACTCTAAGGGGCGACTAAGGAACAATGAGCAGTTCTTC.

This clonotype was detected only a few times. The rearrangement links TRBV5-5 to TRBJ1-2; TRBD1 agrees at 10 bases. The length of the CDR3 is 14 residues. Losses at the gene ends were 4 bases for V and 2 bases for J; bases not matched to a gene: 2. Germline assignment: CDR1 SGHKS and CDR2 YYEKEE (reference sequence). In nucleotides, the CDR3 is TGTGCCAGCAGCCGGGGACAGGGGAACTATGGCTACACCTTC. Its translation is CASSRGQGNYGYTF.

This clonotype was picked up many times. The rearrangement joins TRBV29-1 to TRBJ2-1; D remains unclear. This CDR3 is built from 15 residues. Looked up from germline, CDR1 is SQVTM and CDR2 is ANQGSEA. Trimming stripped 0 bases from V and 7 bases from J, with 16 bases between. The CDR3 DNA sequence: TGCAGCGTTGAAGACGCCGCGCCCCGAGGTAATGAGCAGTTCTTC. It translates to CSVEDAAPRGNEQFF.

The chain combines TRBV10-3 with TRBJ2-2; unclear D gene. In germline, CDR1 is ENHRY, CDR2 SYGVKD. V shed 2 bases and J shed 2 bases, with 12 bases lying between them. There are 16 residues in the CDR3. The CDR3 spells CAISEGPGKNTGELFF. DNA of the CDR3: TGTGCCATCAGTGAGGGGCCAGGAAAAAACACCGGGGAGCTGTTTTTT.

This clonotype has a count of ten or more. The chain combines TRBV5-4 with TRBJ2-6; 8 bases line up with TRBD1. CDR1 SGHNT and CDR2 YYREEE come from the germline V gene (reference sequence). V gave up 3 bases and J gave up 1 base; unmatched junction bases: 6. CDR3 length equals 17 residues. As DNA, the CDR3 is TGTGCCAGCAGCTCCGGACAGGGACAATCTGGGGCCAACGTCCTGACTTTC. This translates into CASSSGQGQSGANVLTF.

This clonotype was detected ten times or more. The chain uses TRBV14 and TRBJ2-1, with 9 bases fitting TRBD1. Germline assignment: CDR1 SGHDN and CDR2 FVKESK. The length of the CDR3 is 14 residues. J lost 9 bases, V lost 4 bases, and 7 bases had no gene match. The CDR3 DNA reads TGTGCCAGCAGCCCGCGGGACAGGGTTCTTGAGCAGTTCTTC. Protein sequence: CASSPRDRVLEQFF.

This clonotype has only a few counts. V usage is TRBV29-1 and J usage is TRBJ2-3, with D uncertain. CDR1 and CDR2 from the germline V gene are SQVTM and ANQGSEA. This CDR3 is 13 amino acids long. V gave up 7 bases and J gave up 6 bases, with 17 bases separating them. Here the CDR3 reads CSGSSSTWDTQYF. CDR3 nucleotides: TGCAGCGGATCCTCCTCCACGTGGGATACGCAGTATTTT.

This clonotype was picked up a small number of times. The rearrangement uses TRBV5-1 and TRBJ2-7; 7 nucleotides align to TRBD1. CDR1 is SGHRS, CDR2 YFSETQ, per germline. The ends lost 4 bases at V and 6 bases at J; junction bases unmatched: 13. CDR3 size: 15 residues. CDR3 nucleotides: TGCGCCAGCAGCCCAACGGGACAGTTAGGAGGCGAGCAGTACGTC. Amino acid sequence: CASSPTGQLGGEQYV.

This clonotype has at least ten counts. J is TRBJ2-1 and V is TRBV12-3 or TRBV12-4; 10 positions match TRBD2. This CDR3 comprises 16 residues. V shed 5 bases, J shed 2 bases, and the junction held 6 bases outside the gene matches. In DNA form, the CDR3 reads TGTGCCAGCAGTCAAGAGCTAGCGGGGGCCTACAATGAGCAGTTCTTC. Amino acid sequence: CASSQELAGAYNEQFF.

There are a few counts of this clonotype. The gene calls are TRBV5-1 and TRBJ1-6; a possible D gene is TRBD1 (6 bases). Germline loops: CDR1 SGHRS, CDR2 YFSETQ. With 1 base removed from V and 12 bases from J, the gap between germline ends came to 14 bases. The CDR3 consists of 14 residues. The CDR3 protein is CASSLYRAGEPLHF. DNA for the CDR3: TGCGCCAGCAGCTTGTACAGGGCGGGAGAACCCCTCCACTTT.